This T cell receptor beta chain was found in a study of PD-1 blockade in classical Hodgkin lymphoma. Between the trimmed V and J ends, which lost 3 bases and 0 bases, there was a span of 17 bases. The CDR3 has 17 residues. CDR1 SGHRS and CDR2 YFSETQ come from the germline V gene. Specified time point: cycle 4 day 1 (C4D1), after 5 to 7 weeks of nivolumab. Every patient experienced relapse after autologous stem cell transplantation, and brentuximab vedotin exposure varied. The data were produced by immunoSEQ multiplex PCR, yet TCRdb's version contains in-frame clones alone and is incomplete. Among tens of thousands of clones listed, over 75% were seen once.

The receptor was derived from a human donor with classical Hodgkin lymphoma. Sample: peripheral blood mononuclear cells (PBMCs), taken before the fourth cycle of nivolumab. This rearrangement joins TRBV5-1 to TRBJ2-3; no firm D call. The CDR3 sequence: CASSSISAITSTDTQYF. Written as DNA, the CDR3 is TGCGCCAGCAGCTCGATCTCGGCTATAACTAGCACAGATACGCAGTATTTT.